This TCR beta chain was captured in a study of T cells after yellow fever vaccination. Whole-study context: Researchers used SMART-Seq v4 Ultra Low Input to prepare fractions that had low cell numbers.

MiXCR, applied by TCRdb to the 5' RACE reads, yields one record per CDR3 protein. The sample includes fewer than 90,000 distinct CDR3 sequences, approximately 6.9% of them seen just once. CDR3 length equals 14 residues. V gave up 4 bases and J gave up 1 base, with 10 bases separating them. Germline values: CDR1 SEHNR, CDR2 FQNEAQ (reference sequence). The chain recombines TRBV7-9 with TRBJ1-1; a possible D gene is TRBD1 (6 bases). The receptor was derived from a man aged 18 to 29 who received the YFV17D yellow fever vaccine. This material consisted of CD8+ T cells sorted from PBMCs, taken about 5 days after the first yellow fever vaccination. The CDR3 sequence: CASSSTGGNTEAFF. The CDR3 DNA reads TGTGCCAGCAGCTCGACAGGAGGGAACACTGAAGCTTTCTTT.